The 30 T cell receptor beta chains reported below all come from one sample, sequenced in a study of blood T cell repertoires in COVID-19. The data were produced by immunoSEQ multiplex PCR, yet TCRdb's version contains in-frame clones alone and is incomplete. The profile shows under 200,000 clones, approximately 80% of them singletons. The material sequenced was peripheral blood. Every receptor here comes from a man aged 55 to 70 with acute or convalescent COVID-19.

This clone was seen a single time. The chain combines TRBV5-1 with TRBJ2-7; D might be TRBD2 (6 bases). The CDR3 length is 17 residues. V dropped 0 bases and J dropped 5 bases, with 21 bases sitting between them. Germline assignment: CDR1 SGHRS and CDR2 YFSETQ. The CDR3 reads CASSLGGLEGRNHEQYF. The CDR3 DNA reads as TGCGCCAGCAGCTTGGGTGGGTTGGAGGGGCGAAACCACGAGCAGTACTTC.

The chain combines TRBV7-2 with TRBJ1-6; D is ambiguous. Trimming cost V 2 bases and J 7 bases, with 12 bases left between them. The CDR3 loop spans 15 amino acids. Germline assignment: CDR1 SGHTA and CDR2 FQGNSA. The DNA for the CDR3 is TGTGCCAGCAGCTTAATGGTTCGGGAGAATTCACCCCTCCACTTT. Its protein product is CASSLMVRENSPLHF. Filled out from reference TRBV7-2 and TRBJ1-6, the complete variable domain reads GAGVSQSPSNKVTEKGKDVELRCDPISGHTALYWYRQSLGQGLEFLIYFQGNSAPDKSGLPSDRFSAERTGGSVSTLTIQRTQQEDSAVYLCASSLMVRENSPLHFGNGTRLTVT.

The rearrangement links TRBV27 to TRBJ2-1, with 13 bases identical to TRBD2. Germline V gene sequence: CDR1 MNHEY, CDR2 SMNVEV (reference sequence). The V and J ends lost 5 bases and 8 bases, in that order; junction bases with no gene match: 6. This CDR3 has 15 residues. In DNA, the CDR3 is TGTGCCAGCAGTCCCGGACTAGCGGGGGTTGATGAGCAGTTCTTC. This encodes CASSPGLAGVDEQFF.

This chain joins TRBV19 and TRBJ2-7, with 8 bases lining up with TRBD1. Germline V gene sequence: CDR1 LNHDA, CDR2 SQIVND (reference sequence). With 10 bases clipped from V and 0 bases from J, the junction kept 8 bases outside the gene matches. The CDR3 extends over 14 amino acids. The CDR3 sequence is CATSSGTGSYEQYF. DNA of the CDR3: TGTGCCACTTCCTCCGGGACAGGCTCCTACGAGCAGTACTTC.

The CDR3 loop reads CASSEGQVAYEQYF. As DNA, the CDR3 is TGTGCCAGCTCAGAGGGACAGGTAGCCTACGAGCAGTACTTC. V and J are TRBV18 and TRBJ2-7, with TRBD1 matching over 8 bases. The V gene's germline CDR1 is KGHSH and CDR2 LQKENI. This CDR3 spans 14 amino acids. Germline trimming cut 5 bases from V and 2 bases from J; bases unmatched to any gene: 5.

The chain has TRBV3-1 (or the pseudogene TRBV3-2) and TRBJ1-1, with unresolved D. Looked up from germline, CDR1 is LGHDT and CDR2 is YNNKEL (reference sequence). The V gene lost 7 bases and the J gene lost 1 base, with 10 bases spanning the gap. The CDR3 spans 13 residues. CDR3 nucleotide sequence: TGTGCCAGCACCCTTCGTTCGAACACTGAAGCTTTCTTT. It is translated as CASTLRSNTEAFF.

The chain employs TRBV5-1 and TRBJ2-5; 14 bases map to TRBD2. V lost 1 base to trimming and J lost 2 bases; unmatched junction nucleotides: 7. CDR1 is SGHRS and CDR2 is YFSETQ in the germline V gene. The length of the CDR3 is 18 residues. CDR3: CASSLNPGTSGGQETQYF. In DNA form, the CDR3 reads TGCGCCAGCAGCTTGAACCCCGGGACTAGCGGGGGTCAAGAGACCCAGTACTTC.

The V call is TRBV4-1, the J call TRBJ1-2; D gene uncertain. Germline V lookup: CDR1 MGHRA, CDR2 YSYEKL. The V end was cut by 2 bases, the J end by 4 bases, with 8 bases between. The CDR3 is 13 residues long. The CDR3, as DNA: TGCGCCAGCAGCCAACCGCCCGGCTATGGCTACACCTTC. Translated, it gives CASSQPPGYGYTF.

This chain links TRBV18 with TRBJ2-1, with 11 bases aligning to TRBD2. V lost 3 bases and J lost 4; bases outside the gene matches: 8. The CDR3 contains 17 residues. The germline gives CDR1 KGHSH, CDR2 LQKENI. The CDR3: CASSPLAGGQLYNEQFF. Written as DNA, the CDR3 is TGTGCCAGCTCACCGCTAGCGGGGGGCCAGTTATACAATGAGCAGTTCTTC.

V gene TRBV11-2 combines with J gene TRBJ2-5; weak D call: TRBD2 (5 bases). The germline CDR1 and CDR2 sequences are SGHAT and FQNNGV. The V and J ends lost 0 bases and 1 base respectively, with 9 bases between them. The CDR3 is 15 residues long. The CDR3 DNA follows: TGTGCCAGCAGCTTAGATCGGCTAGCCCAAGAGACCCAGTACTTC. Translation: CASSLDRLAQETQYF.

The V gene is TRBV24-1, the J gene TRBJ1-4; D is perhaps TRBD1 (6 bases). Germline CDR1 reads KGHDR; CDR2 reads SFDVKD. V was trimmed by 9 bases and J by 8 bases, leaving 15 bases between them. This CDR3 region has 13 residues. CDR3 region: CATDRRLKEKLFF. The CDR3 nucleotides are TGTGCCACCGACAGGCGATTGAAGGAAAAACTGTTTTTT.

The chain recombines TRBV6-2 or TRBV6-3 with TRBJ2-5, with 11 bases lining up with TRBD1. Trimming removed 0 bases from V and 2 bases from J; junction bases left unmatched: 2. This CDR3 is 16 amino acids long. Germline V CDR1 and CDR2: MNHEY, SVGEGT. The CDR3 loop reads CASSYSGTGGQETQYF. CDR3 nucleotide sequence: TGTGCCAGCAGTTACTCCGGGACAGGGGGACAAGAGACCCAGTACTTC.

The chain has TRBV7-2 and TRBJ1-2; TRBD1 matches at 8 bases. The germline V gene encodes CDR1 SGHTA and CDR2 FQGNSA. V dropped 5 bases and J dropped 3; count of bases not matched to a gene: 5. This CDR3 is 14 amino acids long. The CDR3 loop reads CASSPRGRDYGYTF. CDR3 in DNA: TGTGCCAGCAGCCCCAGGGGGCGCGACTATGGCTACACCTTC.

The rearrangement uses TRBV27 and TRBJ2-7, with TRBD2 matching over 7 bases. CDR1 MNHEY and CDR2 SMNVEV come from the germline V gene (reference sequence). The J segment lost 7 bases and the V segment lost 2 bases, leaving 14 bases of the junction unmatched. The CDR3 has 16 residues. The CDR3 bases are TGTGCCAGCAGTTTAAAGGCCCACCCCGGGGGGAGAGAGCAGTACTTC. Translating gives CASSLKAHPGGREQYF.

The J gene is TRBJ2-5, the V gene TRBV11-2; perhaps TRBD1 as D (5 bases). In germline, CDR1 is SGHAT, CDR2 FQNNGV. The CDR3 totals 14 residues. Trimming shortened V by 4 bases and J by 2 bases, and 11 bases separated the two germline ends. The CDR3 bases are TGTGCCAGCAGCTCGACAGAGAAACAAGAGACCCAGTACTTC. It codes for CASSSTEKQETQYF. Combining the CDR3 with reference TRBV11-2 and TRBJ2-5 gives the whole variable domain EAGVAQSPRYKIIEKRQSVAFWCNPISGHATLYWYQQILGQGPKLLIQFQNNGVVDDSQLPKDRFSAERLKGVDSTLKIQPAKLEDSAVYLCASSSTEKQETQYFGPGTRLLVL.

The chain has TRBV5-5 and TRBJ1-1; D uncertain. Trimming took 1 base from V and 5 from J, leaving 15 bases between them. CDR3 length: 15 amino acids. The germline V gene has CDR1 SGHKS and CDR2 YYEKEE (reference sequence). The CDR3 spells CASSLFGGLETEAFF. CDR3 DNA: TGTGCCAGCAGCTTGTTTGGAGGACTCGAAACTGAAGCTTTCTTT.

This clone was picked up a small number of times. The J gene is TRBJ1-5, the V gene TRBV19, with a tentative D call TRBD1 (6 bases). Trimming removed 7 bases at V and 3 bases at J, with 13 bases between. This CDR3 region has 14 residues. CDR1 and CDR2 (germline): LNHDA, SQIVND (reference sequence). The CDR3 loop reads CASIETGINQPQHF. The CDR3 bases are TGTGCCAGTATTGAGACAGGCATCAATCAGCCCCAGCATTTT.

The chain recombines TRBV2 with TRBJ1-5; D perhaps matches TRBD1 (5 bases). There are 15 residues in the CDR3. V lost 4 bases and J lost 6, with 16 bases in between. Germline V lookup: CDR1 SNHLY, CDR2 FYNNEI. CDR3 loop: CASSVWQGGAQPQHF. The CDR3 DNA follows: TGTGCCAGCAGTGTATGGCAGGGAGGGGCTCAGCCCCAGCATTTT.

The chain couples TRBV4-3 to TRBJ2-5; tentative D call: TRBD2 (7 bases). CDR3 length: 18 amino acids. The germline V gene encodes CDR1 LGHNA and CDR2 YSLEER. Trimming took 0 bases from V and 2 from J, leaving 19 bases between them. The CDR3 loop reads CASSQDLRGGPKQETQYF. CDR3 nucleotides: TGCGCCAGCAGCCAAGATTTGAGGGGGGGGCCTAAACAAGAGACCCAGTACTTC.

This clone was counted only a few times. J is TRBJ1-2 and V is TRBV9; maybe TRBD1 (6 bases). The CDR3 is made up of 14 amino acids. Trimming left V 0 bases short and J 4 bases short, with 10 bases between. Germline loops: CDR1 SGDLS, CDR2 YYNGEE. The CDR3 DNA reads as TGTGCCAGCAGCGTAGGACAGGTCGGCTATGGCTACACCTTC. Protein: CASSVGQVGYGYTF.

J is TRBJ1-1 and V is TRBV20-1, with 7 nucleotides matching TRBD1. V gave up 3 bases and J gave up 5 bases; unmatched junction bases: 9. This CDR3 is 14 amino acids long. The germline V gene encodes CDR1 DFQATT and CDR2 SNEGSKA (reference sequence). In DNA, the CDR3 is TGCAGTGCTAGTTCCCCACAGGGGCTGACTGAAGCTTTCTTT. Protein sequence: CSASSPQGLTEAFF.

This clone appeared a few times. The rearrangement joins TRBV6-2 or TRBV6-3 to TRBJ2-1; D is uncertain. Trimming removed 0 bases at V and 7 bases at J, with 10 bases between. Germline V gene sequence: CDR1 MNHEY, CDR2 SVGEGT. The CDR3 spans 14 residues. The CDR3 sequence is CASSYSFRWNEQFF. DNA of the CDR3: TGTGCCAGCAGTTACTCTTTCAGGTGGAATGAGCAGTTCTTC.

This chain uses TRBV25-1 with TRBJ2-1; 9 bases are shared with TRBD1. Germline CDR1 MGHDK, CDR2 SYGVNS. Trimming took 2 bases from V and 5 from J; bases not matched to a gene: 4. CDR3 length: 15 amino acids. The CDR3 protein is CASSEQQGAHNEQFF. The CDR3 DNA sequence: TGTGCCAGCAGTGAACAACAGGGGGCGCACAATGAGCAGTTCTTC.

The V and J genes are TRBV5-1 and TRBJ2-3, with TRBD2 matching 8 bases. This CDR3 spans 15 amino acids. Germline CDR1 and CDR2: SGHRS and YFSETQ. The J segment lost 4 bases and the V segment lost 1 base, leaving 5 bases of the junction unmatched. As DNA, the CDR3 is TGCGCCAGCAGCTTGTCGGGGGGGTGGTCAGATACGCAGTATTTT. This gives the protein CASSLSGGWSDTQYF.

V usage is TRBV4-1 and J usage is TRBJ1-2; no reliable D call. Per the germline V gene, CDR1 is MGHRA and CDR2 is YSYEKL. The CDR3 runs 14 residues. Trimming pared 4 bases from V and 4 bases from J, leaving 13 bases between. In nucleotides, the CDR3 is TGCGCCAGCAGCCCGGAGGGCAGGTCCTATGGCTACACCTTC. It specifies CASSPEGRSYGYTF.

The chain has TRBV19 and TRBJ2-1; 9 nucleotides match TRBD2. This CDR3 has 14 residues. Per germline, CDR1 LNHDA and CDR2 SQIVND (reference sequence). The V and J ends lost 3 bases and 7 bases, in that order; junction bases with no gene match: 4. The CDR3, as DNA: TGTGCCAGTAGTATCAAGCGGGGGGTAAATGAGCAGTTCTTC. Residues: CASSIKRGVNEQFF.

The rearrangement joins TRBV9 to TRBJ2-5; 10 nucleotides agree with TRBD1. CDR1 is SGDLS and CDR2 is YYNGEE in the germline V gene. The CDR3 has 14 amino acids. Unmatched junction bases numbered 3, after V lost 3 bases and J lost 4 bases. CDR3 in amino acids: CASSGGQGVETQYF. CDR3 DNA sequence: TGTGCCAGCAGCGGCGGACAGGGGGTAGAGACCCAGTACTTC.

V is TRBV19 and J is TRBJ2-6; D remains ambiguous. The V end was cut by 5 bases, the J end by 0 bases, with 11 bases between. The CDR3 consists of 16 residues. Germline CDR1 LNHDA, CDR2 SQIVND (reference sequence). The CDR3 sequence: CASSPQATSGANVLTF. Here the CDR3 DNA reads TGTGCCAGTAGTCCCCAAGCGACCTCTGGGGCCAACGTCCTGACTTTC.

The chain links TRBV24-1 to TRBJ1-2; weak D call: TRBD1 (6 bases). V lost 9 bases, J lost 4 bases, and 14 bases lay in between. Per germline, CDR1 KGHDR and CDR2 SFDVKD. This CDR3 spans 13 amino acids. The CDR3 nucleotides are TGTGCCACCTCGGGGGGCCCAACCTATGGCTACACCTTC. This encodes CATSGGPTYGYTF.

The genes are TRBV6-1 and TRBJ2-3; 8 bases are a match to TRBD1. The V gene's germline CDR1 is MNHNS and CDR2 SASEGT. The junction had 9 bases not matched to a gene; V was cut back by 2 bases and J by 2 bases. The CDR3 contains 17 residues. Written as DNA, the CDR3 is TGTGCCAGCAGTGAATGGGTGACAGGGGAACTCACAGATACGCAGTATTTT. Translating it yields CASSEWVTGELTDTQYF.